This T cell receptor beta chain was retrieved from a study of T cell changes during pregnancy in multiple sclerosis. Repertoires were generated with immunoSEQ multiplex PCR, while TCRdb's copy carries only in-frame clones and drops some. Found here are more than 55,000 clones, 91% of them singletons; the top ten hold over 2%. The TCR was taken from a female donor in good health, enrolled as a control in a pregnancy study. The sample in question was peripheral blood, obtained in the third trimester of pregnancy.

DNA for the CDR3: TGTGCCAGCAGCTTAGGAGCGACTAGCGTGAATTCCGAGCAGTACTTC. Its protein is CASSLGATSVNSEQYF. This chain connects TRBV7-6 to TRBJ2-7; TRBD2 aligns across 8 bases. This CDR3 is built from 16 residues. CDR1 is SGHVS and CDR2 is FNYEAQ in the germline V gene. J gave up 6 bases and V 1 base, and 11 bases lay outside the gene matches. Together with reference TRBV7-6 and TRBJ2-7, the CDR3 gives the full variable domain: GAGVSQSPRYKVTKRGQDVALRCDPISGHVSLYWYRQALGQGPEFLTYFNYEAQQDKSGLPNDRFSAERPEGSISTLTIQRTEQRDSAMYRCASSLGATSVNSEQYFGPGTRLTVT.